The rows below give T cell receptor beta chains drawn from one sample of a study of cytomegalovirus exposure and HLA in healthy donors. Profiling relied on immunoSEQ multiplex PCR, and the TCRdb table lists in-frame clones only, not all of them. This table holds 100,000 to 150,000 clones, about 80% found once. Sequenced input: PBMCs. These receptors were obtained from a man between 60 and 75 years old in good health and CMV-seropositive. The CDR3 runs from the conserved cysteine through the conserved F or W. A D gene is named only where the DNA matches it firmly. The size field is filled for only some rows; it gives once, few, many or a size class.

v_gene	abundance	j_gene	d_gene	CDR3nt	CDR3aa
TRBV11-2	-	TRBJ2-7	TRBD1	TGTGCCAGCAGCTTCTGGACAGGGGGTACCGAGCAGTACTTC	CASSFWTGGTEQYF
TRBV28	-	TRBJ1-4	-	TGTGCCAGCAGTTTAAACGGCGGGGGTGGCGAAAAACTGTTTTTT	CASSLNGGGGEKLFF
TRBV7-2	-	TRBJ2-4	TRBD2	TGTGCCAGCAGCTTAGCAGGGACTAGCGGGGGGAGGGACATTCAGTACTTC	CASSLAGTSGGRDIQYF
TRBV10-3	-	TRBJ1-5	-	TGTGCCACCCACCGGGACATCAATCAGCCCCAGCATTTT	CATHRDINQPQHF
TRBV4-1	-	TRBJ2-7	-	TGCGCCAGCACAGGCGGGCCTTCTAATGAGCAGTACTTC	CASTGGPSNEQYF
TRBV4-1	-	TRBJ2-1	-	TGCGCCAGCAGCCAAGTGGGCCTCCCGCGGTTCTTC	CASSQVGLPRFF
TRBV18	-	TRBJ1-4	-	TGTGCCAGCTCACCAGGGGGCTTCGATGAAAAACTGTTTTTT	CASSPGGFDEKLFF
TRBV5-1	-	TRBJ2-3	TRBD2	TGCGCCAGCAGCTTGCTAGCGGGTAGCACAGATACGCAGTATTTT	CASSLLAGSTDTQYF
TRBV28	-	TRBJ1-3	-	TGTGCCAGCAGTTTACCCGGGACTATTTCTGGAAACACCATATATTTT	CASSLPGTISGNTIYF
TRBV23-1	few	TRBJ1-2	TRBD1	TGCGCCAGCAGCCCCGGGACAGGCCACTATGGCTACACCTTC	CASSPGTGHYGYTF
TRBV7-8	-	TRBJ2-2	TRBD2	TGTGCCAGCAGCTTATCTAGAGGTAGCGGGAGACGATTCACCGGGGAGCTGTTTTTT	CASSLSRGSGRRFTGELFF
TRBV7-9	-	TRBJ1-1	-	TGTGCCAGCAGCCTGGGGGGGTATGAGGCTTTCTTT	CASSLGGYEAFF
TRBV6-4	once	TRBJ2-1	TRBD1	TGTGCCAGCACCCCGAACAGGGGCTCCTACAATGAGCAGTTCTTC	CASTPNRGSYNEQFF
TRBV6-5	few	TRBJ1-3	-	TGTGCCAGCAGGACTTGGACTGACACTGGAAACACCATATATTTT	CASRTWTDTGNTIYF
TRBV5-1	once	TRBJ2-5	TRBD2	TGCGCCAGCAGCTACGGACTAGCGGGAGACGAGACCCAGTACTTC	CASSYGLAGDETQYF
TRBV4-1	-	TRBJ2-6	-	TGCGCCAGCAGCCAAGATATAGAGGTCAGACGCTCTGGGGCCAACGGCCTGACTTTC	CASSQDIEVRRSGANGLTF
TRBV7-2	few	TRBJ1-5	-	TGTGCCAGCAGCTTAGGGGGGGGACTCAATCAGCCCCAGCATTTT	CASSLGGGLNQPQHF
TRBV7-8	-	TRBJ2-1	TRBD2	TGTGCCAGCAGCTTAGCAGGGTTAGCGGGGGGGCGTGATGAGCAGTTCTTC	CASSLAGLAGGRDEQFF
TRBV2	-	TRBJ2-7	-	TGTGCCAGTGGGGGCGGGAGTATCGAAGAGCAGTACTTC	CASGGGSIEEQYF
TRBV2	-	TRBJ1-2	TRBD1	TGTGCCAGCAGTGGACAGGGAGCTAACTATGGCTACACCTTC	CASSGQGANYGYTF
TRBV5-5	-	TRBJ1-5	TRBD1	TGTGCCAGCAGCCCGGGACAGTTGAACGGGATGCCCCAGCATTTT	CASSPGQLNGMPQHF
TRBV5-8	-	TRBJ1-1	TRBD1	TGTGCCAGCAGCTGGGCTACCCCGGGACAGACCAAAGCTTTCTTT	CASSWATPGQTKAFF
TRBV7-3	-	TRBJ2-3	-	TGTGCCAGCAGCCCTAGGTATGGTCAGGGAAGCACAGATACGCAGTATTTT	CASSPRYGQGSTDTQYF
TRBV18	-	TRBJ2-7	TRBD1	TGTGCCAGCTCACCTCTCGGACAGGGGGCCTACGAGCAGTACTTC	CASSPLGQGAYEQYF
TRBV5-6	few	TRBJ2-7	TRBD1	TGTGCCAGCAGCTTGCCAGGACAGGGTTTCAACGAGCAGTACTTC	CASSLPGQGFNEQYF
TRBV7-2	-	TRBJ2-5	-	TGTGCCAGCAGCTCCACGGACAGCCGATGGGAGACCCAGTACTTC	CASSSTDSRWETQYF
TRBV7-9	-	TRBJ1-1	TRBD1	TGTGCCAGCAGCGGTAGACAGGGAGGGAACACTGAAGCTTTCTTT	CASSGRQGGNTEAFF
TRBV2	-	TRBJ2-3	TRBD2	TGTGCCAGTAGAGCGGGGGCGGGCACAGATACGCAGTATTTT	CASRAGAGTDTQYF
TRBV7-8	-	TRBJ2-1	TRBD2	TGTGCCAGCAGCTTGGGACTAGCGGGAGGGCCTGGGTACAATGAGCAGTTCTTC	CASSLGLAGGPGYNEQFF
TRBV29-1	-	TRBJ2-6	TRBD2	TGCAGCGTTGCCCATAGGACTAGCGGGGGTAGCGGGGCCAACGGCCTGACTTTC	CSVAHRTSGGSGANGLTF
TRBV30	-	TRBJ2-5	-	TGTGCCTGGACCCACGGGGGATCCCAAGAGACCCAGTACTTC	CAWTHGGSQETQYF
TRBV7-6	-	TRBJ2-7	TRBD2	TGTGCCAGCAGCCCCGCCGGGGGGGGACACTACGAGCAGTACTTC	CASSPAGGGHYEQYF
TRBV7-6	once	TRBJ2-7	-	TGTGCCAGCAGCCAAATGCTAGATCCTTCCTACGAGCAGTACTTC	CASSQMLDPSYEQYF
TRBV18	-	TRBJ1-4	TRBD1	TGTGCCAGCTCACCGGTACAGGGGGGTGAAAAACTGTTTTTT	CASSPVQGGEKLFF
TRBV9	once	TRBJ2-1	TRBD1	TGTGCCAGCAGCCTGACAGGGTACAATGAGCAGTTCTTC	CASSLTGYNEQFF
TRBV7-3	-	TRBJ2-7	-	TGTGCCAGCAGCTTGTACAGGTCGGGTCACTACGAGCAGTACTTC	CASSLYRSGHYEQYF
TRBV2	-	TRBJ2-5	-	TGTGCCAGCAGTCGGGACAGTCAAGGGGGGGAGACCCAGTACTTC	CASSRDSQGGETQYF
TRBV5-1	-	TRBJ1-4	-	TGCGCCAGCAGCTGGACAGCCTCTAATGAAAAACTGTTTTTT	CASSWTASNEKLFF
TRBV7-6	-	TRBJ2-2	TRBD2	TGTGCCAGCAGCCCCCTTCCGACTAGCGGTACCGGGGAGCTGTTTTTT	CASSPLPTSGTGELFF
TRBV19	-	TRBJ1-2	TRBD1	TGTGCCAGTACCCCGGACAGGACGAGAGGCTACACCTTC	CASTPDRTRGYTF
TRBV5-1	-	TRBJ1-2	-	TGCGCCAGCAGAGCGGGGACGAACTATGGCTACACCTTC	CASRAGTNYGYTF
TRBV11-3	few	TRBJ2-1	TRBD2	TGTGCCAGCAGCTTAGGTGTCCAGCGGGGGGCTGGCGAGCAGTTCTTC	CASSLGVQRGAGEQFF
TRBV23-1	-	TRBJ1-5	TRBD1	TGCGCCGGACCGACCGGGACAGAGATTTATAGCAATCAGCCCCAGCATTTT	CAGPTGTEIYSNQPQHF
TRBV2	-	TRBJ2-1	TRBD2	TGTGCCAGCAAATCAGAATCCGGCGGGACTAGCGGGGGACACTACAATGAGCAGTTCTTC	CASKSESGGTSGGHYNEQFF
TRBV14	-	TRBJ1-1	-	TGTGCCAGCAGCCAAGAGGGGAGATACACTGAAGCTTTCTTT	CASSQEGRYTEAFF
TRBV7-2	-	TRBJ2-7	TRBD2	TGTGCCAGCAGCCTCAAGACTAGCGGGACCTCCTACGAGCAGTACTTC	CASSLKTSGTSYEQYF
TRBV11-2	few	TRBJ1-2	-	TGTGCCAGCAGCTTCGGTAGCGGCTACACCTTC	CASSFGSGYTF
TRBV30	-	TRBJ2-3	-	TGTGCCTGGAGTGTGGCGGGTCCCACAGATACGCAGTATTTT	CAWSVAGPTDTQYF
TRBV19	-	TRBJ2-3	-	TGTGCCAGTACCCACCCGGCCCGGGCAGATACGCAGTATTTT	CASTHPARADTQYF
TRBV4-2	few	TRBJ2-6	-	TGTGCCAGCAGCCAAGCAGGGGAATCTGGGGCCAACGTCCTGACTTTC	CASSQAGESGANVLTF
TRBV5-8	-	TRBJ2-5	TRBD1	TGTGCCAGCAGCCCTGGGGACAGGGGCCAAGAGACCCAGTACTTC	CASSPGDRGQETQYF
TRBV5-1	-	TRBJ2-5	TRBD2	TGCGCCAGCAGCTTGGGTAGCGGGGAGGGCGAGACCCAGTACTTC	CASSLGSGEGETQYF
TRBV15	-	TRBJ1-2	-	TGTGCCACCAGCAGAGATCTGACAGAGGATGGCTACACCTTC	CATSRDLTEDGYTF
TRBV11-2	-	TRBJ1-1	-	TGTGCCAGCAGGCCACAGGTCTACTCTGAAGCTTTCTTT	CASRPQVYSEAFF
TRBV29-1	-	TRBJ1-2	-	TGCAGCGTTGAAGACGCGAGCTATGGCTACACCTTC	CSVEDASYGYTF
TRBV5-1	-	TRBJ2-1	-	TGCGCCAGCAGCTTGCAGGGTAGCTCCTACAATGAGCAGTTCTTC	CASSLQGSSYNEQFF
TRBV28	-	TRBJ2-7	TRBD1	TGTGCCAGCAGCTTCGGACAGGGTCCAACCTACGAGCAGTACTTC	CASSFGQGPTYEQYF
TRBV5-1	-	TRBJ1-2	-	TGCGCCAGCAGCTCGGACAGCTCAATAGTTTGGGGCTACACCTTC	CASSSDSSIVWGYTF